The 2 T cell receptor beta chains given below trace back to one sample, sequenced in a study of OX40 agonist ivuxolimab in advanced cancers. The table came from immunoSEQ multiplex PCR; TCRdb's copy has only in-frame clones and leaves some out. This sample has 60,000 to 75,000 clones; 84% occur once, and the top ten carry 6% to 9.5%. The source material was CD4+ or CD8+ T cells sorted from blood, sampled in a trial of the OX40 agonist ivuxolimab. The receptor set was obtained from an adult with an advanced solid tumor such as melanoma, head and neck, liver or kidney cancer.

The V and J genes are TRBV11-2 and TRBJ2-7; maybe TRBD2 (6 bases). This CDR3 contains 13 residues. Deletions cut 7 bases from V and 11 bases from J, with 21 bases between. The V gene's germline CDR1 is SGHAT and CDR2 FQNNGV. The CDR3, as DNA: TGTGCCAGCACCTGGGGGTATAGCGGAAAGAAGTACTTC. Translated, it gives CASTWGYSGKKYF.

This chain uses TRBV5-1 with TRBJ1-6, with a tentative D call TRBD1 (5 bases). The CDR3 contains 14 residues. Per the germline V gene, CDR1 is SGHRS and CDR2 is YFSETQ. V lost 3 bases, J lost 10 bases, and 14 bases lay in between. Here the CDR3 reads CASSSGEGGSPLHF. The CDR3 nucleotides read TGCGCCAGCAGCTCGGGGGAGGGAGGGTCACCCCTCCACTTT.